Below, one TCR beta chain is given with its context. Execution of the assay was at deep level. Some clones are missing from TCRdb's copy, which holds only in-frame ones; the method was immunoSEQ multiplex PCR. The table has about 2.1 million clones, approximately 94% seen once. The data originate from a study of shared clonotypes between healthy human individuals. CDR3 length: 15 amino acids. Looked up from germline, CDR1 is SGHRS and CDR2 is YFSETQ. The V end was cut by 3 bases, the J end by 2 bases, with 12 bases between. Naive CD8 cells lacked CD45RO, underwent positive selection for CCR7 and left out terminally differentiated effector memory CD45RA+ cells. Every one of the donors was a Caucasian adult that lived in Nashville, Tennessee.

Sequencing was carried out using naive CD8+ T cells from PBMCs. V is TRBV5-1 and J is TRBJ2-1, with D perhaps TRBD2 (5 bases). The source of this sequence is a man aged 18-30 years in good health. Some clones in this sample may be carry-over from other donors' samples. The CDR3 sequence: CASSSTLGTYNEQFF. CDR3 nucleotide sequence: TGCGCCAGCAGCTCCACCCTCGGGACCTACAATGAGCAGTTCTTC.